This record covers a single TCR beta chain. This record comes from a study of T-cell reconstitution after alpha-beta-depleted transplantation in children. Preparation of the TCRbeta library was carried out with unique molecular identifiers. MiXCR, applied by TCRdb to the PCR reads, yields one record per CDR3 protein. The sample contains about 300,000 distinct CDR3 sequences, over 9.5% of which appear only once. The sequenced sample was PBMCs, obtained before TCRalphabeta/CD19-depleted stem cell transplant. This TCR came from a boy under two years old with acute myeloid leukemia, due to receive a stem cell transplant.

CDR3 nucleotide sequence: TGTGCCAGTAGAGGGACTTCCCCCTACGAGCAGTACTTC. Translating it yields CASRGTSPYEQYF. V usage is TRBV19 and J usage is TRBJ2-7; possibly TRBD2 for D (6 bases). The CDR3 loop spans 13 amino acids. The ends were cut back, 6 bases at V and 2 bases at J, with 11 bases in the middle. CDR1 is LNHDA, CDR2 SQIVND, per germline (reference sequence).